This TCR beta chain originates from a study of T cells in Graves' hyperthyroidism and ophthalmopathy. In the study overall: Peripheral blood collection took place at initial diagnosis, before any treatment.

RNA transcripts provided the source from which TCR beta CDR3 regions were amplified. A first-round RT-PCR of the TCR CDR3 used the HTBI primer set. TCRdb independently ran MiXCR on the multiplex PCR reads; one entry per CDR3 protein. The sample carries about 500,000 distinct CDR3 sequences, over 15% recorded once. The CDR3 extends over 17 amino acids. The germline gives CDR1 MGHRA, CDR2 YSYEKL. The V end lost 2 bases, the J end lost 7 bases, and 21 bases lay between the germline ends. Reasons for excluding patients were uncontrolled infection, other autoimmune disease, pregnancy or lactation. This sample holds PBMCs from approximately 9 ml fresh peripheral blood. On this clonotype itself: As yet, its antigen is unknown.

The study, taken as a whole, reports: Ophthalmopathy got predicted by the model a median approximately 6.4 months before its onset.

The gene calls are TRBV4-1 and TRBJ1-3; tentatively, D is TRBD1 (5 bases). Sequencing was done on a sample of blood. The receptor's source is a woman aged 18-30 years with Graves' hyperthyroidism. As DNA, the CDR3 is TGCGCCAGCAGCCAACCCCCCCTGAGAGCGGAGGGGAACACCATATATTTT. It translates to CASSQPPLRAEGNTIYF.